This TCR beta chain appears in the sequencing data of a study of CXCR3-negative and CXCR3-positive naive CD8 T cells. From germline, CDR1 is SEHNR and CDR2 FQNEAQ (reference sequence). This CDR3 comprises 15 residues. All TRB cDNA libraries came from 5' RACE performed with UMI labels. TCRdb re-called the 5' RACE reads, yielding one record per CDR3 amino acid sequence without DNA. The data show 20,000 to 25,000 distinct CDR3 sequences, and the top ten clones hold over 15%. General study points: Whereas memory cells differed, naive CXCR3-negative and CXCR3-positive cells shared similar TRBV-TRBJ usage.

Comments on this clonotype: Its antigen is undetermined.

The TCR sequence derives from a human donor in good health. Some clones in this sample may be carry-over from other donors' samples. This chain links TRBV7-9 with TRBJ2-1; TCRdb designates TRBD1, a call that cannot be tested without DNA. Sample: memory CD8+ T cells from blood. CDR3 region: CASSSQGSGDNEQFF.